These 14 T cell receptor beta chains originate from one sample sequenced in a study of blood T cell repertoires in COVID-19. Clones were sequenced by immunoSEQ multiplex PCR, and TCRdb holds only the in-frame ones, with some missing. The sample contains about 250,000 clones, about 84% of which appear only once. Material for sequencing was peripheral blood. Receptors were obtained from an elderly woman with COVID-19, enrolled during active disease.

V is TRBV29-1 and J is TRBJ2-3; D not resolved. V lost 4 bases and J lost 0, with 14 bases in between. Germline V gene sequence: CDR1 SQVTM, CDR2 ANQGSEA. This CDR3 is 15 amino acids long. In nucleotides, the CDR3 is TGCAGCGTTGTTCCAGCAGCGCAGAGCACAGATACGCAGTATTTT. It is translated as CSVVPAAQSTDTQYF.

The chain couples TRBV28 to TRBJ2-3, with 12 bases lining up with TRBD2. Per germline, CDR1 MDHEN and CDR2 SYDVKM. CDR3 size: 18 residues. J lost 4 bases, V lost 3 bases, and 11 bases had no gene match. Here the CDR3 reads CASSLSGLAGRPPDTQYF. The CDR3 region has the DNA TGTGCCAGCAGTTTGTCCGGACTAGCGGGGCGGCCCCCAGATACGCAGTATTTT.

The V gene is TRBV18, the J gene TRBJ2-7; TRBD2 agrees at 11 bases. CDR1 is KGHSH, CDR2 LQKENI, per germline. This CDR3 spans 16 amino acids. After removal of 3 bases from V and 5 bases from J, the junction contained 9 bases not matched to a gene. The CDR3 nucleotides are TGTGCCAGCTCACCTCTTAGCGGGGGGGCCTTGGACGAGCAGTACGTC. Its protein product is CASSPLSGGALDEQYV.

CDR3 residues: CASSSRTGGWPLHF. The CDR3 coding sequence is TGCGCCAGCAGCTCCCGGACAGGCGGGTGGCCCCTCCACTTT. V and J are TRBV4-3 and TRBJ1-6; 7 nucleotides align to TRBD1. Germline assignment: CDR1 LGHNA and CDR2 YSLEER. CDR3 length: 14 residues. V lost 5 bases, J lost 13 bases, and 11 bases stayed unmatched.

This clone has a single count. The CDR3 loop is CASTTYSNYGYTF. The CDR3 region has the DNA TGTGCCAGCACTACCTATTCGAACTATGGCTACACCTTC. The genes are TRBV2 and TRBJ1-2; D call uncertain. Germline-derived CDR1 and CDR2 are SNHLY and FYNNEI. The CDR3 is 13 amino acids. V was cut by 7 bases and J by 2 bases, with 11 bases left in between.

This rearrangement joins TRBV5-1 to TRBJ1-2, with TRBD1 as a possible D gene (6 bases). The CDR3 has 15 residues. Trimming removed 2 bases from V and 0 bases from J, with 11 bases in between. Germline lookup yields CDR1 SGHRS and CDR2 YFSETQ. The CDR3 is CASSFMDSTNYGYTF. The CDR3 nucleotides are TGCGCCAGCAGCTTTATGGACAGCACTAACTATGGCTACACCTTC.

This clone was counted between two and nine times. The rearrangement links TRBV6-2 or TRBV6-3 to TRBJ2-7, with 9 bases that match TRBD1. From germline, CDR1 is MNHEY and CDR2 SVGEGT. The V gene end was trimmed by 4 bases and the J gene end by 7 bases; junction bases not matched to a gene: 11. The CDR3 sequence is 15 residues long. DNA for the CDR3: TGTGCCAGCAGTTTCGTTGCGGGACAGGGAAGAGAGCAGTACTTC. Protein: CASSFVAGQGREQYF.

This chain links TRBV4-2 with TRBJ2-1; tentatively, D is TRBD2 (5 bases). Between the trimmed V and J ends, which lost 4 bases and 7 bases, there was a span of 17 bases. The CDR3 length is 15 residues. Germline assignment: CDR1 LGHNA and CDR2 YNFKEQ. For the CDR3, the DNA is TGTGCCAGCAGCCTCGGAGCGGTGATAGGGAATGAGCAGTTCTTC. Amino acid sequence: CASSLGAVIGNEQFF.

The CDR3 region has the DNA TGTGCCAGCAGCTTACGGCAGGGGTCGAGTGGCTACACCTTC. This sequence encodes CASSLRQGSSGYTF. This chain connects TRBV11-1 to TRBJ1-2; D is possibly TRBD1 (6 bases). The germline V gene has CDR1 SGHAT and CDR2 FQDESV (reference sequence). Trimming removed 2 bases from V and 7 bases from J, with 14 bases in between. The CDR3 sequence is 14 residues long.

CDR3 DNA: TGTGCCAGCAGCTTAGTTGCTTGGCAGGTAAATGGCTACACCTTC. As protein: CASSLVAWQVNGYTF. V usage is TRBV7-2 and J usage is TRBJ1-2, with no clear D. CDR1 and CDR2 from the germline V gene are SGHTA and FQGNSA. Trimming removed 1 base at V and 6 bases at J, with 15 bases between. This CDR3 spans 15 amino acids.

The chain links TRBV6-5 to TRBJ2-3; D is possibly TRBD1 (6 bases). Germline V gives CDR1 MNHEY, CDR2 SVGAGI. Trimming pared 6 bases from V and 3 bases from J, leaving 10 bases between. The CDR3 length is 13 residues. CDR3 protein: CASRTDSTDTQYF. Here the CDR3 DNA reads TGTGCCAGCAGGACGGACAGTACAGATACGCAGTATTTT.

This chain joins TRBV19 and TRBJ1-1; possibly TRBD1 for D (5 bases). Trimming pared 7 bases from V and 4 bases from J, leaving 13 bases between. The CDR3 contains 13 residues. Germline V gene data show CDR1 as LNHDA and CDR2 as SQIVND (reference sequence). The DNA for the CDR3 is TGTGCCAGTACCCCCAGGGATCGCACTGAAGCTTTCTTT. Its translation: CASTPRDRTEAFF.

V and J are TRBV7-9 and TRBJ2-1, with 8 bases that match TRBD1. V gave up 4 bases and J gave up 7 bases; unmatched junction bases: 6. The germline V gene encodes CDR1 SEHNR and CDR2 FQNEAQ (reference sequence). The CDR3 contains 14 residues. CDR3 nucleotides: TGTGCCAGCAGCTCCTACAGGGGGGAAAATGAGCAGTTCTTC. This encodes CASSSYRGENEQFF.

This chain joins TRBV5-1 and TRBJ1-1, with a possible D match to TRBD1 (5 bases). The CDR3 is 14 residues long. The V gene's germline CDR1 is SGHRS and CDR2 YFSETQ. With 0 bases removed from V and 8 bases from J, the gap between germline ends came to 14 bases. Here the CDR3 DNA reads TGCGCCAGCAGCTTGGGAACCCAGGGACTAGAAGCTTTCTTT. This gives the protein CASSLGTQGLEAFF.